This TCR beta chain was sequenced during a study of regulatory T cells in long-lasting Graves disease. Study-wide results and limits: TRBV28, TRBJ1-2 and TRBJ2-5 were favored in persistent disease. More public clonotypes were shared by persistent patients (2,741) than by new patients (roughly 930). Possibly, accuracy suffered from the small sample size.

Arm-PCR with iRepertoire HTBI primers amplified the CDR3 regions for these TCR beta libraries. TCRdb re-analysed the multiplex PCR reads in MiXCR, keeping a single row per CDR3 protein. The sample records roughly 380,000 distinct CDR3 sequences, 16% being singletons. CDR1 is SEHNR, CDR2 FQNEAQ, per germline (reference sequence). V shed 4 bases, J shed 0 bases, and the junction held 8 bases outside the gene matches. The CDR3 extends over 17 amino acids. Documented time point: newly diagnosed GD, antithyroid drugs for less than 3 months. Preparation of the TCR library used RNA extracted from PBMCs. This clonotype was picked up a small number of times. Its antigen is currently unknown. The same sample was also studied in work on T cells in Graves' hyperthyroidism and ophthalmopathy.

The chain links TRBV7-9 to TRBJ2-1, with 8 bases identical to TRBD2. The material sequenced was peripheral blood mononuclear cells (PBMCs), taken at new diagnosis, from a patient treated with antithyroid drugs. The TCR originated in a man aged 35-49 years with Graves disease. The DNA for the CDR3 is TGTGCCAGCAGCTCAACTACTAGCGGCAGCTCCTACAATGAGCAGTTCTTC. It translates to CASSSTTSGSSYNEQFF.